These 17 T cell receptor beta chains share one sample of origin, sequenced in a study of blood T cell repertoires in COVID-19. Only in-frame clones appear in the TCRdb table, and some are missing; sequencing was by immunoSEQ multiplex PCR. The repertoire holds roughly 140,000 clones, with about 84% as singletons. The sequencing input was peripheral blood. The receptors derive from a man between 60 and 75 years old with active or convalescent COVID-19.

About this clone itself: The identical CDR3 is also encoded by other nucleotide sequences in the sample. The V call is TRBV29-1, the J call TRBJ1-2, with TRBD1 identical over 7 bases. The junction had 3 bases not matched to a gene; V was cut back by 4 bases and J by 4 bases. Germline V gives CDR1 SQVTM, CDR2 ANQGSEA. The CDR3 length is 12 residues. The CDR3 region has the DNA TGCAGCGTTGGTCAGGGGGGCTATGGCTACACCTTC. It translates to CSVGQGGYGYTF.

This clone was seen just once. The gene calls are TRBV6-5 and TRBJ1-5; tentatively, D is TRBD1 (5 bases). V was trimmed by 11 bases and J by 7 bases, leaving 15 bases between them. The CDR3 runs 12 residues. Looked up from germline, CDR1 is MNHEY and CDR2 is SVGAGI. The CDR3 sequence: CAAGAEGQPQHF. DNA for the CDR3: TGTGCCGCCGGAGCGGAGGGGCAGCCCCAGCATTTT.

The CDR3, as DNA: TGTGCCAGCAGTCAGCTTGCGGGAGGAGGTAATGGCGAGCAGTACTTC. Amino acids: CASSQLAGGGNGEQYF. The chain employs TRBV3-1 (or the pseudogene TRBV3-2) and TRBJ2-7; 8 bases are a match to TRBD2. V shed 6 bases and J 6 bases; nucleotides not matched to a gene: 16. Germline assignment: CDR1 LGHDT and CDR2 YNNKEL (reference sequence). The CDR3 is made up of 16 amino acids.

This chain connects TRBV2 to TRBJ1-4; 11 bases match TRBD1. This CDR3 is 14 amino acids long. Germline CDR1 and CDR2: SNHLY and FYNNEI. V dropped 4 bases and J dropped 8; count of bases not matched to a gene: 3. The CDR3 protein is CASSVGTGGEKLFF. The CDR3 DNA is TGTGCCAGCAGTGTCGGGACAGGGGGGGAAAAACTGTTTTTT. Complete variable domain (other parts from reference TRBV2 and TRBJ1-4): EPEVTQTPSHQVTQMGQEVILRCVPISNHLYFYWYRQILGQKVEFLVSFYNNEISEKSEIFDDQFSVERPDGSNFTLKIRSTKLEDSAMYFCASSVGTGGEKLFFGSGTQLSVL.

The chain links TRBV5-1 to TRBJ2-7; D is perhaps TRBD1 (7 bases). The CDR3 totals 14 residues. Trimming took off 1 base at V and 1 base at J, with 9 bases between the two ends. The germline CDR1 and CDR2 sequences are SGHRS and YFSETQ. The CDR3 nucleotides are TGCGCCAGCAGCTTGCAGGGGGGTTCCTACGAGCAGTACTTC. Protein product: CASSLQGGSYEQYF.

The CDR3 DNA is TGTGCCAGCAGCGCCACAGGTAGCTCCTATAATTCACCCCTCCACTTT. Encoded protein: CASSATGSSYNSPLHF. The J gene is TRBJ1-6, the V gene TRBV9; a possible D gene is TRBD1 (5 bases). This CDR3 is built from 16 residues. Germline V gene sequence: CDR1 SGDLS, CDR2 YYNGEE. Deletions cut 3 bases from V and 0 bases from J, with 10 bases between.

The chain couples TRBV3-1 (or the pseudogene TRBV3-2) to TRBJ2-7; D gene ambiguous. The CDR3 runs to 15 residues. V lost 0 bases to trimming and J lost 7 bases, with 16 bases between them. Germline assignment: CDR1 LGHDT and CDR2 YNNKEL (reference sequence). The CDR3 nucleotides read TGTGCCAGCAGCCAAGATTCACTATCCTTCTTTGAGCAGTACTTC. Protein product: CASSQDSLSFFEQYF.

The chain's CDR3 is CASSVEGQPSEQYF. For the CDR3, the DNA is TGTGCCAGCAGCGTGGAAGGACAGCCCTCCGAGCAGTACTTC. The genes are TRBV9 and TRBJ2-7; possibly TRBD1 for D (6 bases). The CDR3 length is 14 residues. Per the germline V gene, CDR1 is SGDLS and CDR2 is YYNGEE. V gave up 2 bases and J gave up 6 bases, with 15 bases separating them.

The chain links TRBV3-1 (or the pseudogene TRBV3-2) to TRBJ2-3, with 9 bases identical to TRBD2. The germline V gene encodes CDR1 LGHDT and CDR2 YNNKEL (reference sequence). Trimming removed 4 bases from V and 5 bases from J; junction bases left unmatched: 10. CDR3 length: 16 residues. CDR3 sequence reads: CASSPGVAGAGDTQYF. The CDR3 DNA follows: TGTGCCAGCAGCCCCGGCGTAGCGGGAGCAGGAGATACGCAGTATTTT.

The chain has TRBV5-3 and TRBJ1-4, with D possibly matching TRBD1 (5 bases). TRBV5-3 is sorted into the ORF group, with uncertain function. V was clipped by 2 bases and J by 8 bases, with 13 bases between them. CDR3 length: 14 amino acids. The CDR3 sequence: CARSFGGAWEKLFF. The DNA for the CDR3 is TGTGCCAGAAGCTTCGGGGGAGCGTGGGAAAAACTGTTTTTT.

This chain links TRBV28 with TRBJ2-1; TRBD2 agrees at 8 bases. Germline trimming cut 6 bases from V and 8 bases from J; bases unmatched to any gene: 6. CDR1 and CDR2 (germline): MDHEN, SYDVKM. The CDR3 has 13 amino acids. In DNA, the CDR3 is TGTGCCAGCAGGGAGACTAGCGAATATGAGCAGTTCTTC. Translation: CASRETSEYEQFF.

This chain joins TRBV5-4 and TRBJ2-7, with D possibly TRBD2 on 5 matching bases. V shed 0 bases and J shed 3 bases, with 13 bases lying between them. CDR1 is SGHNT and CDR2 is YYREEE in the germline V gene (reference sequence). This CDR3 has 15 amino acids. The CDR3 DNA sequence: TGTGCCAGCAGCTTGGATCGGGGTACCGGCTACGAGCAGTACTTC. Amino acid sequence: CASSLDRGTGYEQYF.

The chain couples TRBV2 to TRBJ1-1; tentatively, D is TRBD1 (5 bases). Trimming pared 8 bases from V and 0 bases from J, leaving 19 bases between. CDR1 SNHLY and CDR2 FYNNEI come from the germline V gene. There are 16 residues in the CDR3. The CDR3 bases are TGTGCCAGCGCAGGGTTGGGATATCCACTGAACACTGAAGCTTTCTTT. This translates into CASAGLGYPLNTEAFF.

The J gene is TRBJ2-7, the V gene TRBV10-3, with a tentative D call TRBD1 (5 bases). With 7 bases removed from V and 5 bases from J, the gap between germline ends came to 12 bases. Germline V gene data show CDR1 as ENHRY and CDR2 as SYGVKD. The CDR3 spans 12 residues. CDR3 region: CAINTLGDEQYF. For the CDR3, the DNA is TGTGCCATCAACACGCTAGGGGACGAGCAGTACTTC.

The J gene is TRBJ1-3, the V gene TRBV3-1 (or the pseudogene TRBV3-2); 9 bases line up with TRBD1. Germline V gene sequence: CDR1 LGHDT, CDR2 YNNKEL (reference sequence). J gave up 4 bases and V 4 bases, and 5 bases lay outside the gene matches. The CDR3 is made up of 15 amino acids. CDR3 sequence reads: CASSRDRVKGNTIYF. In DNA, the CDR3 is TGTGCCAGCAGCCGGGACAGGGTAAAAGGAAACACCATATATTTT.

The genes are TRBV9 and TRBJ2-4; D might be TRBD1 (6 bases). The CDR3 sequence is 14 residues long. The germline V gene has CDR1 SGDLS and CDR2 YYNGEE. V was trimmed by 4 bases and J by 7 bases, leaving 15 bases between them. DNA for the CDR3: TGTGCCAGCAGCCCACAGGGTATCACGAACATTCAGTACTTC. It encodes CASSPQGITNIQYF.

The chain has TRBV18 and TRBJ1-1; D is undetermined. This CDR3 region has 13 residues. The V end lost 6 bases, the J end lost 0 bases, and 8 bases lay between the germline ends. The germline V gene has CDR1 KGHSH and CDR2 LQKENI. In nucleotides, the CDR3 is TGTGCCAGCTCCAACGACATGAACACTGAAGCTTTCTTT. It encodes CASSNDMNTEAFF.